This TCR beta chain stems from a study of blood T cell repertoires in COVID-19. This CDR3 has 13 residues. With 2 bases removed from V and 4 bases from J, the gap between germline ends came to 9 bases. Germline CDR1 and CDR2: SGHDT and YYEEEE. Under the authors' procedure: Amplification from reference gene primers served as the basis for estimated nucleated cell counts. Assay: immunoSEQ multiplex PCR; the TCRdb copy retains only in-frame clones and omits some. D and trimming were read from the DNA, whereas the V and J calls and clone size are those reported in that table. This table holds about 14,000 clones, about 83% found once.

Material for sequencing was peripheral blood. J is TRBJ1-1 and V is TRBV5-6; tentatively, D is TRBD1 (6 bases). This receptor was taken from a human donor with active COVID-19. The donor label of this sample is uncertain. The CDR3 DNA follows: TGTGCCAGCAGCTTAGGGGGATCCACTGAAGCTTTCTTT. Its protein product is CASSLGGSTEAFF.